A single sample is the source of the 29 T cell receptor beta chains below, sequenced in a study of T cells after yellow fever vaccination. TCRdb reprocessed the 5' RACE reads with MiXCR, giving one entry per CDR3 protein. The profile shows roughly 350,000 distinct CDR3 sequences, about 4% of them singletons. Specimen: PBMCs, collected 5 days after the yellow fever booster vaccination. The receptors derive from a man younger than 30 who received the YFV17D yellow fever vaccine.

This clonotype was seen many times. V is TRBV10-3 and J is TRBJ2-7; 11 bases agree with TRBD1. J gave up 3 bases and V 2 bases, and 6 bases lay outside the gene matches. The germline V gene has CDR1 ENHRY and CDR2 SYGVKD. The CDR3 totals 16 residues. The CDR3 nucleotides are TGTGCCATCAGTGAGGCACAGGGGACAGGGGGCTACGAGCAGTACTTC. Residues: CAISEAQGTGGYEQYF.

The rearrangement uses TRBV5-4 and TRBJ2-2; TRBD1 matches 8 bases. This CDR3 is 14 amino acids long. CDR1 and CDR2 (germline): SGHNT, YYREEE (reference sequence). V gave up 4 bases and J gave up 6 bases; unmatched junction bases: 5. Here the CDR3 DNA reads TGTGCCAGCAGCGTTAACAGGGGGTCCGGGGAGCTGTTTTTT. This encodes CASSVNRGSGELFF.

This clonotype was counted a few times. V and J are TRBV27 and TRBJ1-6; D perhaps matches TRBD1 (6 bases). With 7 bases removed from V and 8 bases from J, the gap between germline ends came to 18 bases. CDR3 length equals 15 residues. Germline V gene lookup returns CDR1 MNHEY and CDR2 SMNVEV (reference sequence). The CDR3 region is CASTRNLDRHSPLHF. The CDR3 DNA reads TGTGCCAGCACGAGAAACCTGGACAGACATTCACCCCTCCACTTT.

This clonotype appeared a few times. The chain employs TRBV19 and TRBJ1-1; D gene ambiguous. CDR1 and CDR2 from the germline V gene are LNHDA and SQIVND (reference sequence). V was clipped by 1 base and J by 5 bases, with 11 bases between them. The CDR3 runs 14 residues. CDR3 loop: CASSIGHRGTEAFF. Here the CDR3 DNA reads TGTGCCAGTAGTATAGGTCATCGAGGGACTGAAGCTTTCTTT.

This clonotype appeared many times. The chain uses TRBV25-1 and TRBJ2-1; D gene unclear. CDR3 length equals 11 residues. V shed 4 bases and J shed 9 bases, with 7 bases lying between them. Germline V gene sequence: CDR1 MGHDK, CDR2 SYGVNS. CDR3 residues: CASSVWGEQFF. The DNA for the CDR3 is TGTGCCAGCAGTGTATGGGGTGAGCAGTTCTTC.

This clonotype turned up a few times. This chain connects TRBV5-1 to TRBJ1-2; TRBD1 agrees at 7 bases. The CDR3 runs 14 residues. Germline lookup yields CDR1 SGHRS and CDR2 YFSETQ. Losses at the gene ends were 5 bases for V and 3 bases for J; bases not matched to a gene: 7. The CDR3 bases are TGCGCCAGCAGACCCCGGCAGGGGGACTATGGCTACACCTTC. Translated: CASRPRQGDYGYTF.

The chain joins TRBV20-1 to TRBJ1-4, with D uncertain. This CDR3 is 17 amino acids long. Trimming stripped 5 bases from V and 0 bases from J, with 19 bases between. CDR1 DFQATT and CDR2 SNEGSKA come from the germline V gene (reference sequence). CDR3 in amino acids: CSAGHPTKSATNEKLFF. CDR3 sequence (DNA): TGCAGTGCTGGCCATCCTACAAAAAGCGCAACTAATGAAAAACTGTTTTTT.

This clonotype has ten or more counts. The chain couples TRBV5-1 to TRBJ2-3, with D unresolved. V lost 0 bases and J 3 bases, leaving 5 bases between the germline ends. CDR1 and CDR2 from the germline V gene are SGHRS and YFSETQ. The CDR3 has 13 amino acids. CDR3 loop: CASSLVLTDTQYF. The CDR3 coding sequence is TGCGCCAGCAGCTTGGTGCTAACAGATACGCAGTATTTT.

This clonotype was counted only a few times. The J gene is TRBJ1-6, the V gene TRBV4-3; no reliable D call. V gave up 0 bases and J gave up 14 bases, with 17 bases separating them. Per germline, CDR1 LGHNA and CDR2 YSLEER. CDR3 length: 15 residues. The CDR3 DNA follows: TGCGCCAGCAGCCAAGATGTATTTAGCGGCGTCACCCTCCACTTT. Translating it yields CASSQDVFSGVTLHF.

This clonotype was seen many times. This chain links TRBV7-9 with TRBJ2-2, with D unresolved. The CDR3 extends over 14 amino acids. The V gene lost 6 bases and the J gene lost 4 bases, with 12 bases spanning the gap. Germline values: CDR1 SEHNR, CDR2 FQNEAQ (reference sequence). This CDR3 reads CASRPDGATGELFF. The DNA of the CDR3 is TGTGCCAGCAGACCGGACGGCGCCACCGGGGAGCTGTTTTTT.

This clonotype has just a few counts. The CDR3 loop reads CASSKGRGFDGYTF. In DNA form, the CDR3 reads TGTGCCAGCAGCAAGGGCAGGGGGTTCGATGGCTACACCTTC. This chain connects TRBV2 to TRBJ1-2, with 7 bases aligning to TRBD1. CDR3 length equals 14 residues. Germline trimming cut 6 bases from V and 6 bases from J; bases unmatched to any gene: 10. Germline V gene data show CDR1 as SNHLY and CDR2 as FYNNEI.

The CDR3 reads CASSLSPGDTEAFF. CDR3 in DNA: TGCGCCAGCAGCCTATCCCCAGGGGACACTGAAGCTTTCTTT. The chain recombines TRBV5-1 with TRBJ1-1; D may be TRBD1 (6 bases). CDR3 length: 14 residues. The germline CDR1 and CDR2 sequences are SGHRS and YFSETQ. Trimming shortened V by 4 bases and J by 3 bases, and 13 bases separated the two germline ends.

This clonotype has a handful of counts. The rearrangement uses TRBV18 and TRBJ1-2; no clear D. This CDR3 is 14 amino acids long. Germline CDR1 and CDR2: KGHSH and LQKENI. The ends were cut back, 1 base at V and 4 bases at J, with 10 bases in the middle. CDR3 nucleotide sequence: TGTGCCAGCTCACCACAGGGAAACCTCTATGGCTACACCTTC. It codes for CASSPQGNLYGYTF.

The chain is built from TRBV7-2 and TRBJ2-1, with TRBD2 identical over 8 bases. J gave up 8 bases and V 0 bases, and 9 bases lay outside the gene matches. Germline loops: CDR1 SGHTA, CDR2 FQGNSA. This CDR3 is 16 amino acids long. CDR3 sequence (DNA): TGTGCCAGCAGCTTAGCGCTGAGCGGGGGCACCGATGAGCAGTTCTTC. Amino acid sequence: CASSLALSGGTDEQFF.

This clonotype was recorded at least ten times. The V gene is TRBV10-3, the J gene TRBJ1-2, with D possibly TRBD1 on 6 matching bases. From germline, CDR1 is ENHRY and CDR2 SYGVKD. The ends were cut back, 10 bases at V and 2 bases at J, with 11 bases in the middle. This CDR3 region has 12 residues. Written as DNA, the CDR3 is TGTGCCAGCGGGACACAGAACTATGGCTACACCTTC. Its protein is CASGTQNYGYTF.

The CDR3 DNA reads TGTGCCAGCACGAGTTCCCGCTACGAGCAGTACTTC. It codes for CASTSSRYEQYF. This chain links TRBV6-5 with TRBJ2-7; the D is unclear. CDR1 is MNHEY, CDR2 SVGAGI, per germline. V lost 7 bases, J lost 3 bases, and 10 bases lay in between. This CDR3 has 12 amino acids.

Turning to this clonotype: Germline and junction disagree at one end, which may indicate a read error. The rearrangement uses TRBV6-2 or TRBV6-3 and TRBJ2-7; the D gene is possibly TRBD1 (6 bases). Germline V lookup: CDR1 MNHEY, CDR2 SVGEGT. This CDR3 comprises 17 residues. The CDR3, as DNA: TGTGACAGCAGTTACGAGAGCGGAACAGGGTTGACCTACGAGCAGTACTTC. Translation: CDSSYESGTGLTYEQYF.

This clonotype has just a few counts. This rearrangement joins TRBV6-2 or TRBV6-3 to TRBJ1-2; 7 bases match TRBD1. The CDR3 is made up of 19 amino acids. CDR1 MNHEY and CDR2 SVGEGT come from the germline V gene. V lost 6 bases, J lost 4 bases, and 23 bases stayed unmatched. This CDR3 is CASSTPNTGARFHFYGYTF. CDR3 bases: TGTGCCAGCAGCACTCCAAATACAGGGGCCCGCTTCCACTTCTATGGCTACACCTTC.

The chain uses TRBV12-5 and TRBJ1-4; D possibly corresponds to TRBD1 (5 bases). In germline, CDR1 is LGHNT, CDR2 FRNRAP. The ends were cut back, 6 bases at V and 3 bases at J, with 14 bases in the middle. The CDR3 extends over 15 amino acids. The CDR3 here is CASGPRAGANEKLFF. CDR3 DNA sequence: TGTGCTAGTGGCCCCAGGGCGGGAGCTAATGAAAAACTGTTTTTT.

The sample holds a few counts of this clonotype. The V and J genes are TRBV5-4 and TRBJ2-1; D possibly corresponds to TRBD1 (5 bases). Looked up from germline, CDR1 is SGHNT and CDR2 is YYREEE (reference sequence). The ends were cut back, 0 bases at V and 8 bases at J, with 12 bases in the middle. CDR3 length: 14 amino acids. As DNA, the CDR3 is TGTGCCAGCAGCTTGGGAACAAGGGGTGATGAGCAGTTCTTC. Its protein is CASSLGTRGDEQFF.

This clonotype was seen a handful of times. The chain joins TRBV5-5 to TRBJ2-1, with D perhaps assigned TRBD1 or TRBD2 (6 bases each). Germline CDR1 and CDR2: SGHKS and YYEKEE (reference sequence). The V and J ends lost 4 bases and 8 bases respectively, with 25 bases between them. This CDR3 is built from 17 residues. Here the CDR3 DNA reads TGTGCCAGCAGCACCCCCCAGACAGGCGGGAATTACGATGAGCAGTTCTTC. Translating gives CASSTPQTGGNYDEQFF.

About this clonotype itself: One end of the junction is discordant with germline, which a read error may explain. This chain's CDR3 is CASSEEQGPYGYTF. CDR3 sequence (DNA): TGCGCCAGCAGCGAAGAACAGGGACCCTATGGCTACACCTTC. The rearrangement uses TRBV4-3 and TRBJ1-2, with D maybe TRBD1 (6 bases). This CDR3 is built from 14 residues. Germline CDR1 reads LGHNA; CDR2 reads YSLEER.

There are a few counts of this clonotype. The CDR3 region is CATSRDRGRMSGELFF. The CDR3 nucleotides read TGTGCCACCAGCAGAGATCGAGGGAGAATGTCCGGGGAGCTGTTTTTT. This chain uses TRBV15 with TRBJ2-2, with a tentative D call TRBD2 (5 bases). The CDR3 is 16 residues long. CDR1 is LNHNV and CDR2 is YYDKDF in the germline V gene (reference sequence). Trimming removed 0 bases at V and 6 bases at J, with 14 bases between.

This clonotype was seen a few times. This chain uses TRBV6-2 or TRBV6-3 with TRBJ1-2; no reliable D call. Trimming removed 3 bases at V and 4 bases at J, with 15 bases between. Germline loops: CDR1 MNHEY, CDR2 SVGEGT. The length of the CDR3 is 15 residues. The CDR3 region is CASSYSTDIFYGYTF. The DNA of the CDR3 is TGTGCCAGCAGTTATTCAACCGATATCTTCTATGGCTACACCTTC.

J is TRBJ2-3 and V is TRBV7-3, with D tentatively TRBD1 or TRBD2 (6 bases each). Germline assignment: CDR1 SGHTA and CDR2 FQGTGA. The V end was cut by 4 bases, the J end by 4 bases, with 12 bases between. The CDR3 is 14 residues long. The CDR3 DNA reads as TGTGCCAGCAGCTCCAAGGGGGGCCCAGATACGCAGTATTTT. Protein product: CASSSKGGPDTQYF.

There are many counts of this clonotype. The rearrangement joins TRBV7-8 to TRBJ1-4; a weak D match, TRBD1 (5 bases). CDR1 SGHVS and CDR2 FQNEAQ come from the germline V gene. V was clipped by 6 bases and J by 8 bases, with 22 bases between them. The CDR3 is made up of 16 amino acids. The CDR3 reads CASSYTSGPPLEKLFF. DNA of the CDR3: TGTGCCAGCAGTTATACTTCAGGGCCCCCATTAGAAAAACTGTTTTTT.

Ten or more counts support this clonotype. V and J are TRBV27 and TRBJ2-1; TRBD2 aligns across 9 bases. V dropped 4 bases and J dropped 8; count of bases not matched to a gene: 6. CDR1 is MNHEY, CDR2 SMNVEV, per germline (reference sequence). This CDR3 region has 14 residues. CDR3 loop: CASSSGLARDEQFF. CDR3 sequence (DNA): TGTGCCAGCAGTTCCGGACTAGCGAGGGATGAGCAGTTCTTC.

The chain joins TRBV7-2 to TRBJ2-2; D uncertain. The CDR3 loop spans 15 amino acids. The V end lost 2 bases, the J end lost 0 bases, and 7 bases lay between the germline ends. The germline CDR1 and CDR2 sequences are SGHTA and FQGNSA. CDR3 loop: CASSLIGPNTGELFF. The CDR3 DNA is TGTGCCAGCAGCTTAATAGGACCGAACACCGGGGAGCTGTTTTTT.

The gene calls are TRBV25-1 and TRBJ1-4, with TRBD1 matching over 8 bases. V was pared by 4 bases and J by 7 bases, with 2 bases of the junction left unmatched. Germline V gene lookup returns CDR1 MGHDK and CDR2 SYGVNS. The CDR3 covers 13 residues. CDR3 loop: CASSVTGGEKLFF. The CDR3 coding sequence is TGTGCCAGCAGTGTCACAGGGGGTGAAAAACTGTTTTTT.